The subject of this entry is one T cell receptor (beta chain). The sample belongs to a study of T cell changes during pregnancy in multiple sclerosis. Only in-frame clones appear in the TCRdb table, and some are missing; sequencing was by immunoSEQ multiplex PCR. The repertoire holds about 84,000 clones, with around 93% as singletons. Deletions cut 2 bases from V and 6 bases from J, with 14 bases between. Germline V lookup: CDR1 MNHEY, CDR2 SVGAGI. The CDR3 length is 14 residues. The source material was peripheral blood, sampled in the third trimester of pregnancy. The rearrangement joins TRBV6-5 to TRBJ2-7; D is unclear. The sequence derives from a female donor with multiple sclerosis, enrolled in a pregnancy study. CDR3 sequence (DNA): TGTGCCAGCAGTTACACAAATATGGTCAGCGAGCAGTACTTC. Protein: CASSYTNMVSEQYF.